These T cell receptor beta chains were read from a single sample in a study of identical twins. TCRdb used MiXCR to reprocess the 5' RACE reads, holding one entry per CDR3 protein. The sample lists some 570,000 distinct CDR3 sequences; approximately 20% were seen once. The same data also went into a second study, on yellow fever vaccine responses in identical twins.

The material sequenced was CD4+ T cells sorted from blood. These TCRs come from a woman aged 18-30 years in good health. CDR3s include the opening cysteine and the closing phenylalanine or tryptophan. The order of the fields is CDR3 length, V gene, clone size, J gene, D gene, CDR3 DNA, CDR3 protein. A D gene is named only where the DNA matches it firmly. For some rows the clone size is stated as once, few or many, or as a class when expanded; others skip it.

len: 18; v_gene: TRBV5-1; abundance: few; j_gene: TRBJ2-3; d_gene: TRBD2; CDR3nt: TGCGCCAGCAGCTTGACACAAACTAGCGGGAGGGCCGCGGATACGCAGTATTTT; CDR3aa: CASSLTQTSGRAADTQYF
len: 13; v_gene: TRBV20-1; abundance: .; j_gene: TRBJ1-6; d_gene: .; CDR3nt: TGCAGTGCTAGAGAGCTGGTTAATTCACCCCTCCACTTT; CDR3aa: CSARELVNSPLHF
len: 12; v_gene: TRBV12-3/TRBV12-4; abundance: few; j_gene: TRBJ2-4; d_gene: .; CDR3nt: TGTGCCAGTACGTATCCAGGGAACATTCAGTACTTC; CDR3aa: CASTYPGNIQYF
len: 13; v_gene: TRBV12-3/TRBV12-4; abundance: few; j_gene: TRBJ2-1; d_gene: .; CDR3nt: TGTGCCAGCAGCCGCCAGGGGAACAATGAGCAGTTCTTC; CDR3aa: CASSRQGNNEQFF
len: 15; v_gene: TRBV6-1; abundance: .; j_gene: TRBJ2-3; d_gene: .; CDR3nt: TGTGCCAGCAGTGAAGGCTGGGGTTACACAGATACGCAGTATTTT; CDR3aa: CASSEGWGYTDTQYF
len: 16; v_gene: TRBV20-1; abundance: .; j_gene: TRBJ2-3; d_gene: TRBD1; CDR3nt: TGCAGTGCAGCCCTTACTACAGGGGGTTTCACAGATACGCAGTATTTT; CDR3aa: CSAALTTGGFTDTQYF
len: 12; v_gene: TRBV9; abundance: .; j_gene: TRBJ1-1; d_gene: .; CDR3nt: TGTGCCAGCAGCGTAGAGGATGTTGAAGCTTTCTTT; CDR3aa: CASSVEDVEAFF
len: 13; v_gene: TRBV6-1; abundance: .; j_gene: TRBJ2-7; d_gene: TRBD2; CDR3nt: TGTGCCAGCGCCGGGAGGGGGTCCTACGAGCAGTACTTC; CDR3aa: CASAGRGSYEQYF
len: 17; v_gene: TRBV15; abundance: many; j_gene: TRBJ2-5; d_gene: TRBD1; CDR3nt: TGTGCCACCAGCAGAGGGACAGGTGGGCTTTCCCAAGAGACCCAGTACTTC; CDR3aa: CATSRGTGGLSQETQYF
len: 15; v_gene: TRBV28; abundance: few; j_gene: TRBJ2-2; d_gene: TRBD2; CDR3nt: TGTGCCAGCAGTTTGCCTAGCGGGGGTACCGGGGAGCTGTTTTTT; CDR3aa: CASSLPSGGTGELFF
len: 15; v_gene: TRBV3-1; abundance: once; j_gene: TRBJ1-1; d_gene: TRBD1; CDR3nt: TGTGCCAGCAGCCGAGCTCAGGGGGCAGGGACTGAAGCTTTCTTT; CDR3aa: CASSRAQGAGTEAFF
len: 13; v_gene: TRBV12-3/TRBV12-4; abundance: .; j_gene: TRBJ1-2; d_gene: .; CDR3nt: TGTGCCAGCAGTTCACAGGGTTATGATGGCTACACCTTC; CDR3aa: CASSSQGYDGYTF
len: 13; v_gene: TRBV11-3; abundance: .; j_gene: TRBJ2-1; d_gene: TRBD1; CDR3nt: TGTGCCAGCAGCTCGTGGGACAGTTTTGAGCAGTTCTTC; CDR3aa: CASSSWDSFEQFF
len: 17; v_gene: TRBV7-9; abundance: few; j_gene: TRBJ2-3; d_gene: .; CDR3nt: TGTGCCAGCAGCTTATTGTCTGGGGGGGCTAGCACAGATACGCAGTATTTT; CDR3aa: CASSLLSGGASTDTQYF
len: 16; v_gene: TRBV4-1; abundance: few; j_gene: TRBJ1-2; d_gene: .; CDR3nt: TGCGCCAGCAGCCAAGAACCGGGACGGGATAACTATGGCTACACCTTC; CDR3aa: CASSQEPGRDNYGYTF
len: 15; v_gene: TRBV2; abundance: .; j_gene: TRBJ2-3; d_gene: TRBD2; CDR3nt: TGTGCCAGCAGCCCCAGCGGGAGCGGCACAGATACGCAGTATTTT; CDR3aa: CASSPSGSGTDTQYF
len: 15; v_gene: TRBV20-1; abundance: few; j_gene: TRBJ2-3; d_gene: .; CDR3nt: TGCAGTGCTAGTTATCGACCGATATTCACAGATACGCAGTATTTT; CDR3aa: CSASYRPIFTDTQYF
len: 15; v_gene: TRBV11-3; abundance: .; j_gene: TRBJ1-1; d_gene: .; CDR3nt: TGTGCCAGCAGCTTAGGGGGTCAGGGCGACACTGAAGCTTTCTTT; CDR3aa: CASSLGGQGDTEAFF
len: 14; v_gene: TRBV6-2/TRBV6-3; abundance: .; j_gene: TRBJ1-1; d_gene: .; CDR3nt: TGTGCCAGCGATAAGGTTTTAGGGAACACTGAAGCTTTCTTT; CDR3aa: CASDKVLGNTEAFF
len: 17; v_gene: TRBV3-1; abundance: few; j_gene: TRBJ2-6; d_gene: .; CDR3nt: TGTGCCAGCAGCCAAGAAGGGTGGTACCCTGGGGCCAACGTCCTGACTTTC; CDR3aa: CASSQEGWYPGANVLTF
len: 17; v_gene: TRBV19; abundance: .; j_gene: TRBJ2-1; d_gene: TRBD2; CDR3nt: TGTGCCAGTAGTACCGGACAGCGGACTAGCGGGAGGGATGAGCAGTTCTTC; CDR3aa: CASSTGQRTSGRDEQFF
len: 13; v_gene: TRBV7-3; abundance: .; j_gene: TRBJ2-7; d_gene: .; CDR3nt: TGTGCCAGCAGCTTAACTAGCGGTGACGAGCAGTACTTC; CDR3aa: CASSLTSGDEQYF
len: 15; v_gene: TRBV6-1; abundance: many; j_gene: TRBJ2-4; d_gene: .; CDR3nt: TGTGCCAGCAAGATGAGGCTAGTCGGGGAAAACATTCAGTACTTC; CDR3aa: CASKMRLVGENIQYF
len: 12; v_gene: TRBV10-3; abundance: .; j_gene: TRBJ1-2; d_gene: .; CDR3nt: TGTGCCATCAGTGCCGACACCTATGGCTACACCTTC; CDR3aa: CAISADTYGYTF
len: 15; v_gene: TRBV7-9; abundance: .; j_gene: TRBJ2-5; d_gene: TRBD2; CDR3nt: TGTGCCAGCAGCTTACGGGGGGGCTCCCAAGAGACCCAGTACTTC; CDR3aa: CASSLRGGSQETQYF
len: 12; v_gene: TRBV12-3/TRBV12-4; abundance: many; j_gene: TRBJ2-1; d_gene: .; CDR3nt: TGTGCCAGCAGTAGTAACTACAATGAGCAGTTCTTC; CDR3aa: CASSSNYNEQFF
len: 16; v_gene: TRBV7-9; abundance: few; j_gene: TRBJ2-3; d_gene: TRBD2; CDR3nt: TGTGCCAGCAGCCCCCCCCGGGGGGGGCTCACAGATACGCAGTATTTT; CDR3aa: CASSPPRGGLTDTQYF
len: 14; v_gene: TRBV21-1; abundance: few; j_gene: TRBJ1-1; d_gene: .; CDR3nt: TGTGCCAGCAGCATTCTGACAGCGAACACTGAAGCTTTCTTT; CDR3aa: CASSILTANTEAFF
len: 15; v_gene: TRBV12-3/TRBV12-4; abundance: many; j_gene: TRBJ2-7; d_gene: TRBD1; CDR3nt: TGTGCCAGCAGTCCGGGGACAGTGGGAACCTACGAGCAGTACTTC; CDR3aa: CASSPGTVGTYEQYF
len: 15; v_gene: TRBV11-2; abundance: .; j_gene: TRBJ2-5; d_gene: TRBD2; CDR3nt: TGTGCCAGCAGCTCTGTACGGGGGGGCCAAGAGACCCAGTACTTC; CDR3aa: CASSSVRGGQETQYF
len: 15; v_gene: TRBV25-1; abundance: .; j_gene: TRBJ2-5; d_gene: TRBD1; CDR3nt: TGTGCCAGCAGTCCCCCGGGAAGGGGGCCGGAGACCCAGTACTTC; CDR3aa: CASSPPGRGPETQYF
len: 16; v_gene: TRBV5-1; abundance: .; j_gene: TRBJ2-1; d_gene: .; CDR3nt: TGCGCCAGCAGTTTCGCCCCAGCGGGGACATACAATGAGCAGTTCTTC; CDR3aa: CASSFAPAGTYNEQFF
len: 15; v_gene: TRBV20-1; abundance: few; j_gene: TRBJ2-1; d_gene: .; CDR3nt: TGCAGTGCTAGACCACCGGGACCCCCCTACAATGAGCAGTTCTTC; CDR3aa: CSARPPGPPYNEQFF
len: 15; v_gene: TRBV5-1; abundance: .; j_gene: TRBJ2-7; d_gene: .; CDR3nt: TGCGCCAGCAGCTTGGAGCGGTCGGGCTCTGGGGAGCAGTACTTC; CDR3aa: CASSLERSGSGEQYF
len: 13; v_gene: TRBV7-2; abundance: few; j_gene: TRBJ2-7; d_gene: .; CDR3nt: TGTGCCAGCAGCTTCGGCGGAGCCTACGAGCAGTACTTC; CDR3aa: CASSFGGAYEQYF
len: 13; v_gene: TRBV24-1; abundance: few; j_gene: TRBJ1-5; d_gene: TRBD1; CDR3nt: TGTGCCACCAGTGTTACAGGGGATCAGCCCCAGCATTTT; CDR3aa: CATSVTGDQPQHF
len: 16; v_gene: TRBV6-1; abundance: .; j_gene: TRBJ2-1; d_gene: .; CDR3nt: TGTGCCAGCAGGGACGGGATCGCTAGCTCCTACAATGAGCAGTTCTTC; CDR3aa: CASRDGIASSYNEQFF
len: 19; v_gene: TRBV12-5; abundance: .; j_gene: TRBJ2-2; d_gene: TRBD2; CDR3nt: TGTGCTAGTGGTCCCCGAGACAGAGGACTAGCGGGATTCACCGGGGAGCTGTTTTTT; CDR3aa: CASGPRDRGLAGFTGELFF
len: 11; v_gene: TRBV7-2; abundance: few; j_gene: TRBJ2-1; d_gene: .; CDR3nt: TGTGCCAGCAGCTTATCTCGTGAGCAGTTCTTC; CDR3aa: CASSLSREQFF
len: 16; v_gene: TRBV7-6; abundance: .; j_gene: TRBJ2-3; d_gene: TRBD1; CDR3nt: TGTGCCAGCAGCTTAGCGGGGACAGGGGTTGGAGATACGCAGTATTTT; CDR3aa: CASSLAGTGVGDTQYF